This TCR beta chain is from a study of blood T cell repertoires in COVID-19. For the study at large: PBMCs, B-cell-depleted T cells, or T cells provided the cDNA or gDNA that made up the material.

This clone was seen once. Method: immunoSEQ multiplex PCR; TCRdb's copy keeps in-frame clones and lacks some. The sample yields 200,000 to 300,000 clones, about 89% seen once. This CDR3 contains 12 residues. CDR1 and CDR2 (germline): MNHEY, SVGAGI. Trimming removed 6 bases at V and 0 bases at J, with 3 bases between. Sequenced input: peripheral blood. The TCR was taken from a woman between 50 and 59 years old with acute or convalescent COVID-19. The V call is TRBV6-5, the J call TRBJ1-5, with D unresolved. The CDR3 region is CASRASNQPQHF. As DNA, the CDR3 is TGTGCCAGCAGGGCTAGCAATCAGCCCCAGCATTTT.